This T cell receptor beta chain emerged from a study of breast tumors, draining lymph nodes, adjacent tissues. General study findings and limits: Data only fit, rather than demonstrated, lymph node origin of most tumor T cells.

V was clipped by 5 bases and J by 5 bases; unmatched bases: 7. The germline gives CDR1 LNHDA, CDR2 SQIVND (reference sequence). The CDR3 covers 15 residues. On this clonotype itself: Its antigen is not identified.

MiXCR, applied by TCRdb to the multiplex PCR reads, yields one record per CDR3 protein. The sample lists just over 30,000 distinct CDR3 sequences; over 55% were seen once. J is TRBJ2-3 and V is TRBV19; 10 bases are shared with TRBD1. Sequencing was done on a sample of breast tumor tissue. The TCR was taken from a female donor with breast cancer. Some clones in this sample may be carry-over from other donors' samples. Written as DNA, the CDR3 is TGTGCCAGTAGTTCCGACAGGGGGCTTATAGATACGCAGTATTTT. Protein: CASSSDRGLIDTQYF. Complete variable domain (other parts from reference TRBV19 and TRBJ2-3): DGGITQSPKYLFRKEGQNVTLSCEQNLNHDAMYWYRQDPGQGLRLIYYSQIVNDFQKGDIAEGYSVSREKKESFPLTVTSAQKNPTAFYLCASSSDRGLIDTQYFGPGTRLTVL.